This TCR beta chain came from a study of blood T cell repertoires in COVID-19 (dated by TCRdb to 2018 to 2020). With regard to the full study: Collaborator samples came from the United States, Italy and Spain and covered acute and convalescent phases of COVID-19. The prospective study material was composed of cDNA or gDNA derived from T cells, B-cell-depleted T cells, or PBMCs. Deeply sampled blood TCRbeta repertoires from subjects exposed to, actively infected with, or recovered from COVID-19 were included in the dataset. The repertoires were made available in a free public database intended to serve as a resource for research on the immune response to SARS-CoV-2. Samples were obtained from the ongoing ImmuneRACE study (first 160 participants) and from about 1,300 subjects provided by 6 global collaborators. The sample metadata nearly always contained a de-identified subject ID, COVID-19 status, age in years and sex. Where available, HLA class I and class II types were taken from metadata supplied by the sample provider and were not determined by assay-based typing.

The immunoSEQ Assay, a bias-controlled multiplex PCR, was used to amplify TCRbeta CDR3 regions from genomic DNA. In the paper's pipeline: The number of nucleated cells in each sample was estimated from the amplification of reference gene primers within the assay. To quantify the absolute abundance of each unique TCRbeta CDR3 rearrangement, sequence reads were collapsed and filtered. For each sample, productive Simpson clonality was calculated as the square root of Simpson's diversity index over productive rearrangements. TCRdb provides this immuneACCESS table in a form limited to in-frame rearrangements. Some clones are lacking; in checked studies, under half of them reflect an unresolved V gene, and why the rest are absent is not known. The DNA gave D and trimming, while V, J and clone size come from that table. In this sample the table shows 150,000 or so clones, 86% of which occur a single time. Approximately 4% of the sample belongs to the ten largest clones.

The collaborating institutions used their own protocols to collect whole blood in K2EDTA tubes. Collaborator samples were shipped for TCRbeta analysis as frozen whole blood, isolated PBMCs, or DNA extracted from either sample type. As to this clone: It has no known antigen specificity. No much larger clone exists at a distance of one base, and base qualities are not known.

Study-wide conclusions, independent of this receptor: The amount of clinical and demographic metadata varied by source and participant and was provided uncurated.

V is cut back by 2 bases and J by 0 bases, with 3 bases in the junction unmatched. The germline V gene provides CDR1 KGHDR and CDR2 SFDVKD. From the cysteine through the phenylalanine, the CDR3 covers 16 amino acids. The sequence is cut down to CDR3 DNA, 48 bases in frame from base 1. The chain links TRBV24-1 with TRBJ2-1, with TRBD2 identical over 7 junction bases. Sequences were obtained from peripheral blood. The source is a woman aged 70-85 years with acute or convalescent COVID-19. For the CDR3, the sequence is CATSDYPSGSYNEQFF. Read as DNA, the sequence is TGTGCCACCAGTGATTACCCTAGCGGCTCCTACAATGAGCAGTTCTTC.